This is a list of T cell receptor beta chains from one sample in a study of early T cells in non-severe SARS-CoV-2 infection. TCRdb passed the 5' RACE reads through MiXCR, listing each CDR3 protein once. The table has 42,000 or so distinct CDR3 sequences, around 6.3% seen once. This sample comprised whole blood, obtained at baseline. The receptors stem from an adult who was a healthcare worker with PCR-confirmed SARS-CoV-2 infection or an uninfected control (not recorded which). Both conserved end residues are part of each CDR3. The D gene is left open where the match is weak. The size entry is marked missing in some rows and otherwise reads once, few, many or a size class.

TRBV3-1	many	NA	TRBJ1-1	TGTGCCAGCAGCATTAACCCGGGGTCGAACACTGAAGCTTTCTTT	CASSINPGSNTEAFF
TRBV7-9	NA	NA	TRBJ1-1	TGTGCCAGCAGCTTGGAGGGGGACGGCACTGAAGCTTTCTTT	CASSLEGDGTEAFF
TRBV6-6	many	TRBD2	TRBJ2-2	TGTGCCAGCACCTACGGGAGGAGAGACACCGGGGAGCTGTTTTTT	CASTYGRRDTGELFF
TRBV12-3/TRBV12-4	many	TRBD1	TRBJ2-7	TGTGCCAGCAGTCCAACAAGACAGGGGGCCTACGAGCAGTACTTC	CASSPTRQGAYEQYF
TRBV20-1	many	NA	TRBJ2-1	TGCAGTGCTAGAGGGCAAGCGGGCGGCCAGGGGAATGAGCAGTTCTTC	CSARGQAGGQGNEQFF
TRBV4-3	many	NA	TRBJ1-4	TGCGCCAGCAGCCCTCGAGGCAGGGCTACAACTAATGAAAAACTGTTTTTT	CASSPRGRATTNEKLFF
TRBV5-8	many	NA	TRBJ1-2	TGTGCCAGCAGTTTTGTCGCCAAACCCTATGGCTACACCTTC	CASSFVAKPYGYTF
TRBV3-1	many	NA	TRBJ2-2	TGTGCCAGCAGACTTTATTTGGGGGCCTCAACCGGGGAGCTGTTTTTT	CASRLYLGASTGELFF
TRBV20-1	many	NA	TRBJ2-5	TGCAGTGCTAGAGATTTTGTAGGGGCGACAGAGACCCAGTACTTC	CSARDFVGATETQYF
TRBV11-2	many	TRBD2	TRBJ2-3	TGTGCCAGCATGGATATCGGGGGGGCAGCGGATACGCAGTATTTT	CASMDIGGAADTQYF
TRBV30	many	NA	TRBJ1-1	TGTGCCTGGAGTTTGGGGACTGAAGCTTTCTTT	CAWSLGTEAFF
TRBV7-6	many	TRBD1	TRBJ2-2	TGTGCCAGCAGCTCGGGGACAGAAAACACCGGGGAGCTGTTTTTT	CASSSGTENTGELFF
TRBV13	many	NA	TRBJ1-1	TGTGCCAGCAGCTTAGGAGGTCCGGGTAACACTGAAGCTTTCTTT	CASSLGGPGNTEAFF
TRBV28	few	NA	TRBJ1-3	TGTGCCAGCGATGGGCAGAATGGAAACACCATATATTTT	CASDGQNGNTIYF
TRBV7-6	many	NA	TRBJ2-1	TGTGCCAGCAGCTTAACGCGGGGCCCCTACAATGAGCAGTTCTTC	CASSLTRGPYNEQFF
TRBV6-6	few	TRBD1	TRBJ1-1	TGTGCCAGCAGGACACAGGGGGGCGTGAACACTGAAGCTTTCTTT	CASRTQGGVNTEAFF
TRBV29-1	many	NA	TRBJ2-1	TGCAGCGTTGAAGAGGGGGCGGGAAATGAGCAGTTCTTC	CSVEEGAGNEQFF
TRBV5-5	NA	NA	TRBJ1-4	TGTGCCAGCAGCTTGTCGGACAGACTTAATGAAAAACTGTTTTTT	CASSLSDRLNEKLFF
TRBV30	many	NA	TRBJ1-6	TGTGCCTGGACCGGGCTTCTAGCTTATAATTCACCCCTCCACTTT	CAWTGLLAYNSPLHF
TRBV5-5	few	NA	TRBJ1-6	TGTGCCAGCAGCCCAGGGCCAAGCTCCTATAATTCACCCCTCCACTTT	CASSPGPSSYNSPLHF
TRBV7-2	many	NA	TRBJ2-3	TGTGCCAGCAGCATCCATTCGGATACGCAGTATTTT	CASSIHSDTQYF
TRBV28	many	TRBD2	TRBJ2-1	TGTGCCACCCTCTGGGCGGGGGGCAGGAATGAGCAGTTCTTC	CATLWAGGRNEQFF
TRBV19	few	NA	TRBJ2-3	TGTGTCAGTAACGGACGGCCTAGCACAGATACGCAGTATTTT	CVSNGRPSTDTQYF
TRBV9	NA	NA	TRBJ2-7	TGTGCCAGCAGCGCAGGGGACTCCGAGCAGTACTTC	CASSAGDSEQYF
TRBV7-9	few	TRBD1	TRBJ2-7	TGTGCCAGCAGCTCCGCTGTTCAGCAGGGGGTCGAGCAGTACTTC	CASSSAVQQGVEQYF
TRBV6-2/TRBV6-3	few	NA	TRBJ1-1	TGTGCCAGCAGTTACTCGGTTCGCGGGGCTTACACTGAAGCTTTCTTT	CASSYSVRGAYTEAFF
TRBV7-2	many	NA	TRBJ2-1	TGTGCCAGCAGCTTCCTACTAGAGAATGAGCAGTTCTTC	CASSFLLENEQFF
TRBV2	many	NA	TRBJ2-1	TGTGCCAGCAGTGCCGGGGGACACAATGAGCAGTTCTTC	CASSAGGHNEQFF
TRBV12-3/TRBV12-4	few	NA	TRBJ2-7	TGTGCCAGCAGTTTGCTCACCGGGGGAACCTACGAGCAGTACTTC	CASSLLTGGTYEQYF
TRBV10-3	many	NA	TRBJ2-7	TGTGCCATCAGAGCCCGGGACGTAGCCTACGAGCAGTACTTC	CAIRARDVAYEQYF
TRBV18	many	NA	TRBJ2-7	TGTGCCAGCTCACCCCTCCGGGATTACTCCTACGAGCAGTACTTC	CASSPLRDYSYEQYF
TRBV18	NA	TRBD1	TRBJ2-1	TGTGCCAGCTCACCGCTACCGGGACAGGGCCGAAATGAGCAGTTCTTC	CASSPLPGQGRNEQFF
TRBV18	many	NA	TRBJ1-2	TGTGCCAGCTCACCCGCTCGGCAGAATGGCTACACCTTC	CASSPARQNGYTF
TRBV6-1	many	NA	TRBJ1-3	TGTGCCAGCAGTGAAGAGGAGAGCTCTGGAAACACCATATATTTT	CASSEEESSGNTIYF
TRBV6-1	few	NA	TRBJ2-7	TGTGCCAGCAGTGAAGGTACACCGGTCCTTTACGAGCAGTACTTC	CASSEGTPVLYEQYF
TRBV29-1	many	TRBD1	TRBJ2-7	TGCAGCGTTGATTCACAGGGGAGACGGGAGCAGTACTTC	CSVDSQGRREQYF
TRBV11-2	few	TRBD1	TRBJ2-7	TGTGCCAGCAGCCCCTTGAGAAGACAGGGGCCCTACGAGCAGTACTTC	CASSPLRRQGPYEQYF
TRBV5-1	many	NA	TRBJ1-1	TGCGCCAGCAGCTTGGACAGAAGTTATGAAGCTTTCTTT	CASSLDRSYEAFF
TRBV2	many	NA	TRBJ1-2	TGTGCCAGCAGGGACAGCTCAATAAACTATGGCTACACCTTC	CASRDSSINYGYTF
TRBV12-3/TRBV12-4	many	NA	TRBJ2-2	TGTGCCAGCAGTTTAAACACCGGGGAGCTGTTTTTT	CASSLNTGELFF